The source of this T cell receptor (beta chain) is a study of identical twins. Trimming removed 1 base at V and 3 bases at J, with 19 bases between. Germline loops: CDR1 MGHRA, CDR2 YSYEKL. This CDR3 has 17 amino acids. Through template switching, a universal primer site was introduced, and the cDNA contained unique molecular identifiers. TCRdb re-analysed the 5' RACE reads in MiXCR, keeping a single row per CDR3 protein. In the table there are around 530,000 distinct CDR3 sequences, 13% to 15% of which are singletons. These data were also filed under a second study, of yellow fever vaccine responses in identical twins.

The chain uses TRBV4-1 and TRBJ2-7; possible D gene TRBD1, 6 bases. This sequence originates from a woman between 18 and 30 years old in good health. The specimen was CD4+ T cells sorted from blood. The CDR3 nucleotides read TGCGCCAGCAGCCAAGGGGCGACAGGACAGTCCTACTACGAGCAGTACTTC. Amino acid sequence: CASSQGATGQSYYEQYF.